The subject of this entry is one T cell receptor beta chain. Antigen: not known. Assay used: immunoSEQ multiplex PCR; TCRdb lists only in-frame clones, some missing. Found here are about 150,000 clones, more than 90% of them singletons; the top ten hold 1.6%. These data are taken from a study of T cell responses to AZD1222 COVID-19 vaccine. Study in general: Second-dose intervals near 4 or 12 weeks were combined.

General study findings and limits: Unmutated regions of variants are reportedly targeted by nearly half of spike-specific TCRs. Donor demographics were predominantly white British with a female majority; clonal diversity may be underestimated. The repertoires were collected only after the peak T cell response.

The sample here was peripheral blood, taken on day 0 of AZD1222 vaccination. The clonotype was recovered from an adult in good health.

The DNA for the CDR3 is TGTGCCAGCAGCAAGACACCTAGTAATCAGCCCCAGCATTTT. It specifies CASSKTPSNQPQHF. The V gene is TRBV27, the J gene TRBJ1-5; D remains ambiguous. Trimming took 6 bases from V and 4 from J, leaving 13 bases between them. CDR1 is MNHEY and CDR2 is SMNVEV in the germline V gene (reference sequence). The CDR3 has 14 residues.